This is a list of T cell receptor beta chains from one sample in a study of blood T cell repertoires in COVID-19. Sequenced by immunoSEQ multiplex PCR; TCRdb stores in-frame clones only, minus some. The table lists about 200,000 clones, about 88% of them singletons. The sample was peripheral blood. Receptors were obtained from a man aged 60 to 69 with acute or convalescent COVID-19. The CDR3 runs from the conserved cysteine through the conserved F or W. Expanded clones are given a class, and other clones once, few, many or no size at all.

TRBV5-1	TRBJ2-7	many	CASSKSGQGASPEQYF
TRBV7-2	TRBJ2-5	once	CASSQRTSGARKTQYF
TRBV18	TRBJ1-4	NA	CASSPPSNEKLFF
TRBV6-5	TRBJ2-5	NA	CASKAPRDSQETQYF
TRBV6-5	TRBJ2-7	NA	CASKTQGDEQYF
TRBV6-2/TRBV6-3	TRBJ1-2	NA	CASSPPFQGASYGYTF
TRBV28	TRBJ1-6	NA	CASSLQGGLNSPLHF
TRBV28	TRBJ1-2	NA	CASTQTVGYTF
TRBV5-6	TRBJ1-2	NA	CASSLGQATGYTF
TRBV6-1	TRBJ1-1	NA	CASSDGPDRVAEAFF
TRBV28	TRBJ1-1	NA	CASSSSTKAGETEAFF
TRBV18	TRBJ2-7	NA	CASREGILYEQYF
TRBV9	TRBJ2-1	NA	CASSVADSWEQFF
TRBV18	TRBJ1-5	NA	CASTGGGSNQPQHF
TRBV28	TRBJ1-1	once	CASSSIRTGLNTEAFF
TRBV2	TRBJ2-7	few	CASSGDRGSYEQYF
TRBV19	TRBJ2-2	NA	CASSIYGTGSTGELFF
TRBV7-3	TRBJ2-3	NA	CASSALERGTQYF
TRBV6-5	TRBJ1-1	NA	CASSNRGQDKAFF
TRBV10-3	TRBJ2-2	few	CAIREAGGRNTGELFF